This note documents a single T cell receptor (beta chain) sequence. Its antigen is currently not known. Base qualities were left out, and no much larger clone turns up one base away. These data belong to a study of blood T cell repertoires in COVID-19 (dated by TCRdb to about 2020). Looking at the study overall: Samples from collaborators originated in the United States, Italy and Spain and spanned both the acute and convalescent phases of COVID-19. The prospective study material was composed of cDNA or gDNA derived from T cells, B-cell-depleted T cells, or PBMCs. Subjects who had been exposed to COVID-19, were actively infected with it, or had recovered from it provided the deeply sampled blood TCRbeta repertoires that made up the dataset. A freely available public database, intended as a resource for researchers studying the immune response to SARS-CoV-2, is where the repertoires were released. Samples came from the ongoing ImmuneRACE study (first 160 participants) plus 1,254 subjects from 6 global collaborators. Sample metadata almost always included a de-identified subject ID, COVID-19 status, age in years and sex. Where available, HLA class I and class II types were taken from metadata supplied by the sample provider and were not determined by assay-based typing. Findings and caveats that apply to the study as a whole: Clinical and demographic metadata were provided uncurated, with the amount varying by source and participant.

A second Seattle source provided samples from volunteer blood donors who had recovered from COVID-19. Whole blood was collected in K2EDTA tubes by collaborating institutions according to the institutions' own protocols. For TCRbeta analysis, collaborators shipped samples in one of three forms: frozen whole blood, isolated PBMCs, or DNA extracted from either of those sample types. For CDR1 and CDR2, the germline V gene (reference sequence) lists LNHDA and SQIVND. From the cysteine up to the phenylalanine, the CDR3 has a length of 16 residues. Just the 48-base CDR3 DNA is kept, in frame starting at base 1. V is trimmed back by 5 bases and J by 2 bases, and the junction contains 10 bases that no gene match accounts for. TCRbeta CDR3 regions were amplified from genomic DNA using the immunoSEQ Assay, a bias-controlled multiplex PCR. Concerning the study's data processing: Nucleated cell counts per sample were estimated from amplification of reference gene primers within the assay. To quantify the absolute abundance of each unique TCRbeta CDR3 rearrangement, sequence reads were collapsed and filtered. For each sample, productive Simpson clonality was calculated as the square root of Simpson's diversity index across productive rearrangements. TCRdb carries this immuneACCESS record with in-frame sequences only. Its versions omit some clonotypes, under half of them owing to an unresolved V gene in the studies checked, with the rest unexplained. V and J calls and clone size follow that table, whereas D and trimming were derived from the DNA. For this sample there are roughly 220,000 clones; 84% appear just once. The ten largest clones capture 1.4% of the sample.

This TCR derives from a woman between 40 and 50 years old who had recovered from COVID-19. Sequenced input: peripheral blood. The chain is made from TRBV19 and TRBJ2-7; 9 of the junction bases match TRBD1. The CDR3 reads CASSGPGQGSTYEQYF. The nucleotide sequence is given as TGTGCCAGTAGTGGACCAGGACAGGGGTCGACCTACGAGCAGTACTTC.